This entry describes one TCR beta chain. What it binds is unknown. The germline V and J ends were trimmed by 6 bases and 7 bases, with 16 bases remaining between them. This CDR3 region has 14 residues. The germline V gene has CDR1 MNHEY and CDR2 SVGEGT. Extraction yielded at least 5.5 micrograms of total RNA per sample. For the second PCR, which ran for roughly 7 to 11 cycles, a sample-barcoded 5' primer and a J-beta primer mix were used. TCRdb passed the 5' RACE reads through MiXCR, listing each CDR3 protein once. This sample has about 2 million distinct CDR3 sequences; less than 50% occur once, and the top ten carry over 2%. The sample belongs to a study of blood T cells in healthy people across ages. Study conclusions and caveats: In these data, TCR beta diversity tracked strongly with naive T cell percentage. With age, beta diversity per million T cells declined roughly linearly, significantly by 30 to 40. The long-lived group displayed more naive CD4+ cells, plus higher diversity, than the aged donors did.

This TCR was recovered from a middle-aged woman in good health. Specimen: blood. The chain joins TRBV6-2 or TRBV6-3 to TRBJ1-5; D remains ambiguous. CDR3 in amino acids: CASSSPPGSQPQHF. CDR3 coding DNA: TGTGCCAGCAGCTCCCCCCCGGGATCGCAGCCCCAGCATTTT.